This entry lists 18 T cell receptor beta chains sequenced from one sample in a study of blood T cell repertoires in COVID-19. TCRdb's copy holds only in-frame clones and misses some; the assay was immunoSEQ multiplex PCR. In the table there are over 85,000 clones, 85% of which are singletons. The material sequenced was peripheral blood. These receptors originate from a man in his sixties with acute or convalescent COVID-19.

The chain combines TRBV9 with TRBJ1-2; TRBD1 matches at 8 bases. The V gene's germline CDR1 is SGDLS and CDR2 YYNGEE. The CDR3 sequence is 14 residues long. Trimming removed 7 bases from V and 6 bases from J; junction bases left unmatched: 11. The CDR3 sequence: CASSSTGGVDGYTF. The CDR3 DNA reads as TGTGCCAGCTCAAGCACAGGGGGTGTTGATGGCTACACCTTC. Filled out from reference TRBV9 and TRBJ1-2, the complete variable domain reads DSGVTQTPKHLITATGQRVTLRCSPRSGDLSVYWYQQSLDQGLQFLIQYYNGEERAKGNILERFSAQQFPDLHSELNLSSLELGDSALYFCASSSTGGVDGYTFGSGTRLTVV.

DNA for the CDR3: TGTGCCAGTAGTGCCGTCCCGGGACTAAAACGCTACGAGCAGTACTTC. Its protein product is CASSAVPGLKRYEQYF. V and J are TRBV19 and TRBJ2-7; 7 bases line up with TRBD2. Trimming cost V 5 bases and J 3 bases; bases outside gene matches: 13. The CDR3 is 16 residues long. CDR1 is LNHDA and CDR2 is SQIVND in the germline V gene (reference sequence).

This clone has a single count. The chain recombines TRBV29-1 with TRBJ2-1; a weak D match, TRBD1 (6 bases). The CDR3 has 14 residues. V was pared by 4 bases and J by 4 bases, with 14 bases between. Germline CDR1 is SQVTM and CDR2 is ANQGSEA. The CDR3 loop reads CSVGRQAQYNEQFF. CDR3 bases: TGCAGCGTTGGTAGACAGGCCCAATACAATGAGCAGTTCTTC.

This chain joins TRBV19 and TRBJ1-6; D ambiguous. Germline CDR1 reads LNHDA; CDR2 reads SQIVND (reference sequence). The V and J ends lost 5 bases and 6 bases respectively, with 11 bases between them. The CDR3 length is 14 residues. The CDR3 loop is CASSLQRGNSPLHF. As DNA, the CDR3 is TGTGCCAGTAGTTTGCAGCGGGGTAATTCACCCCTCCACTTT.

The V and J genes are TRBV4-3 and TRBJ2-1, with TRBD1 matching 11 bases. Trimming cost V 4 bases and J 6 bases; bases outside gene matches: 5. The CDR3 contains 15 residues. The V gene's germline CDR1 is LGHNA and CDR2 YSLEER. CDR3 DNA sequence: TGCGCCAGCAGCCTATCCGGGACAGGGGGCAATGAGCAGTTCTTC. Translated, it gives CASSLSGTGGNEQFF.

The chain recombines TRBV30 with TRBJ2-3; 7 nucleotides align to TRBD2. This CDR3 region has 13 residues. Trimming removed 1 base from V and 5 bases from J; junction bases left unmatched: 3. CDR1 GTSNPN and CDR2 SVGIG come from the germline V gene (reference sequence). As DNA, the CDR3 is TGTGCCTGGAGTGCGGCGGGGGTAGATACGCAGTATTTT. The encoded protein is CAWSAAGVDTQYF.

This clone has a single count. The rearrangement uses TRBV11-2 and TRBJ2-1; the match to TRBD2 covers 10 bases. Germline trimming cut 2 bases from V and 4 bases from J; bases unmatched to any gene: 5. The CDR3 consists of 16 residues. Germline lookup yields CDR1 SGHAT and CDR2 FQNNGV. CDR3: CASSLQSGGGYNEQFF. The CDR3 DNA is TGTGCCAGCAGCTTACAAAGCGGGGGGGGATACAATGAGCAGTTCTTC. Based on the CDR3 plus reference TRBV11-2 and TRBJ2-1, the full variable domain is EAGVAQSPRYKIIEKRQSVAFWCNPISGHATLYWYQQILGQGPKLLIQFQNNGVVDDSQLPKDRFSAERLKGVDSTLKIQPAKLEDSAVYLCASSLQSGGGYNEQFFGPGTRLTVL.

This chain's CDR3 is CASSGGRISSNQPQHF. In nucleotides, the CDR3 is TGTGCCAGCAGCGGTGGTAGAATCTCGAGCAATCAGCCCCAGCATTTT. The chain carries TRBV5-5 and TRBJ1-5; D not certain. Per germline, CDR1 SGHKS and CDR2 YYEKEE (reference sequence). The V end lost 4 bases, the J end lost 1 base, and 15 bases lay between the germline ends. The CDR3 consists of 16 residues.

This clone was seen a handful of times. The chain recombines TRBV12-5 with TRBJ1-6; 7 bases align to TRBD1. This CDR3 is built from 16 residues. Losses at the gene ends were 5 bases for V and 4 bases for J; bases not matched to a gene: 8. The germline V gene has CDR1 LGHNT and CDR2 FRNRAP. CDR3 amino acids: CASGHRDRPYNSPLHF. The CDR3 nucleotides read TGTGCTAGTGGTCATCGGGACAGACCATATAATTCACCCCTCCACTTT.

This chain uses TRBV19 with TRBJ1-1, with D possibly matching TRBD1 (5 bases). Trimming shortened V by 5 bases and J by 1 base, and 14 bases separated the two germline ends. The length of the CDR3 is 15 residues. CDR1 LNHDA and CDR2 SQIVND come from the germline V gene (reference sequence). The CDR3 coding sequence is TGTGCCAGTAGTCCCGGGGGGGGATCGAACACTGAAGCTTTCTTT. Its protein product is CASSPGGGSNTEAFF.

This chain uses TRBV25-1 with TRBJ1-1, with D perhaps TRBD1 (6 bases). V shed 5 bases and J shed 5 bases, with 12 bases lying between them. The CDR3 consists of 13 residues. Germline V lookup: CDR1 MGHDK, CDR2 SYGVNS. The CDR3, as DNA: TGTGCCAGCAGTCTGACAGGTAGTACTGAAGCTTTCTTT. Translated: CASSLTGSTEAFF.

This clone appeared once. CDR3 residues: CAISSGQVEGNTIYF. CDR3 nucleotide sequence: TGTGCCATCAGCTCGGGACAGGTAGAAGGAAACACCATATATTTT. The chain combines TRBV10-3 with TRBJ1-3, with 8 bases identical to TRBD1. The CDR3 runs 15 residues. Germline lookup yields CDR1 ENHRY and CDR2 SYGVKD. J gave up 4 bases and V 6 bases, and 8 bases lay outside the gene matches.

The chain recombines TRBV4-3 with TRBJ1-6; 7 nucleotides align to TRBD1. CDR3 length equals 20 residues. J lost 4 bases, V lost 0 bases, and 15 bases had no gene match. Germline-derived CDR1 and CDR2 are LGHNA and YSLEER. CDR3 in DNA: TGCGCCAGCAGCCAAGATTTAATAAGAAAGGGGGCGAATTATAATTCACCCCTCCACTTT. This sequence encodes CASSQDLIRKGANYNSPLHF.

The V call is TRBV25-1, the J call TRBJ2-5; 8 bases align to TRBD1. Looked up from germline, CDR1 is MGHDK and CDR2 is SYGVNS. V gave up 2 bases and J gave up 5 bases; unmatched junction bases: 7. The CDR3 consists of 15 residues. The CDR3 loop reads CASSEVGQGKETQYF. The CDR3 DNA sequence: TGTGCCAGCAGTGAAGTTGGACAGGGTAAGGAGACCCAGTACTTC.

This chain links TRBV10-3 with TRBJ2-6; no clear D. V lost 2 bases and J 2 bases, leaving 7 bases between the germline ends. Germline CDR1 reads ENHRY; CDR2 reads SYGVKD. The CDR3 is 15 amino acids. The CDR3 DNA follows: TGTGCCATCAGTGAGACAGCAACTGGGGCCAACGTCCTGACTTTC. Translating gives CAISETATGANVLTF.

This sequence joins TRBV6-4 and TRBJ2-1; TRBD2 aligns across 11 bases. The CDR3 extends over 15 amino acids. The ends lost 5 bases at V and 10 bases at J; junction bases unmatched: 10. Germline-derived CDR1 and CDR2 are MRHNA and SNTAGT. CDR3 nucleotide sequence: TGTGCCAGCAGTCGTACTAGCGGGAGAGGGACCGAGCAGTTCTTC. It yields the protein CASSRTSGRGTEQFF.

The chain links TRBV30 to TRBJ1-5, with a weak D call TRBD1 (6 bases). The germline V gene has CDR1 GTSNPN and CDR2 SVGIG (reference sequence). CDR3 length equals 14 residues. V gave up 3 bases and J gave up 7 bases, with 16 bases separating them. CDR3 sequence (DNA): TGTGCCTGGAGGGGTGGGGGCGCCGGGCAGCCCCAGCATTTT. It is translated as CAWRGGGAGQPQHF.

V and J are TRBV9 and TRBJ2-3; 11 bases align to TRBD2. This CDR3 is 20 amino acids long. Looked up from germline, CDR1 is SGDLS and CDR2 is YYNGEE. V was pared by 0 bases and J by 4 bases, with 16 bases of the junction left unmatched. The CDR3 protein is CASSVVLAGGPVNIADTQYF. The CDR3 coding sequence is TGTGCCAGCAGCGTAGTATTAGCGGGGGGGCCGGTTAACATAGCAGATACGCAGTATTTT.